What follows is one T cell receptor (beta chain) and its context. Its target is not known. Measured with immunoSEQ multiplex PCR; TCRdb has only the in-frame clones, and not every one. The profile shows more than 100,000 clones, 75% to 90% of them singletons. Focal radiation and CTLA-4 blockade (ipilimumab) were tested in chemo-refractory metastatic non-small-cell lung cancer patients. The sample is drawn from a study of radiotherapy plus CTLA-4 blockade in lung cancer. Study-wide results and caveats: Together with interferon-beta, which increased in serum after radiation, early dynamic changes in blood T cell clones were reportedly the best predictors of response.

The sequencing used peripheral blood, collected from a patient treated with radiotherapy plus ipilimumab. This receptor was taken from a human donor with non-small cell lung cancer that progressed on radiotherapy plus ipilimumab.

The CDR3 DNA reads as TGTGCCAGCAAGTCAGGTGCCCTTCCAGGACTAGCGGATTACAATGAGCAGTTCTTC. Protein sequence: CASKSGALPGLADYNEQFF. The V call is TRBV27, the J call TRBJ2-1; 10 positions match TRBD2. The CDR3 runs to 19 residues. Germline V gene sequence: CDR1 MNHEY, CDR2 SMNVEV (reference sequence). The J segment lost 4 bases and the V segment lost 7 bases, leaving 19 bases of the junction unmatched.